Listed below are T cell receptor beta chains from one sample, sequenced in a study of blood T cell repertoires in COVID-19. Some clones are missing from TCRdb's copy, which holds only in-frame ones; the method was immunoSEQ multiplex PCR. The data show about 98,000 clones, nearly 90% seen once. What was sequenced was peripheral blood. These receptors were collected from a man aged 65-85 years with acute or convalescent COVID-19. The CDR3 runs from the conserved cysteine through the conserved F or W. D genes are given only for firm matches. A clone size is listed for some rows: how often the clone was seen (once, few, many), or a class if it is expanded.

clone_size,d_call,v_call,j_call,cdr3_aa,cdr3_nt
-,TRBD2,TRBV10-3,TRBJ2-2,CAISGLAGDTGELFF,TGTGCCATCAGTGGTCTAGCGGGGGATACCGGGGAGCTGTTTTTT
-,-,TRBV28,TRBJ1-1,CASSLPQEVAEAFF,TGTGCCAGCAGTTTACCCCAGGAGGTCGCTGAAGCTTTCTTT
-,-,TRBV20-1,TRBJ2-5,CSAEDQETQYF,TGCAGTGCTGAGGATCAAGAGACCCAGTACTTC
-,TRBD2,TRBV30,TRBJ2-2,CAWSGLSALYSGGAAGELFF,TGTGCCTGGAGTGGGCTGTCGGCCCTGTACAGCGGGGGGGCCGCCGGGGAGCTGTTTTTT
-,TRBD1,TRBV3-1/TRBV3-2,TRBJ1-2,CASSLGQGDIGGYTF,TGTGCCAGCAGCCTGGGACAGGGAGACATTGGTGGCTACACCTTC
-,TRBD1,TRBV28,TRBJ1-6,CASRRDRGDNSPLHF,TGTGCCAGCAGGAGGGACAGGGGGGATAATTCACCCCTCCACTTT
once,-,TRBV9,TRBJ2-5,CASSVDGEKTQYF,TGTGCCAGCAGCGTAGATGGGGAGAAGACCCAGTACTTC
once,-,TRBV11-2,TRBJ2-3,CASSLDQGTDTQYF,TGTGCCAGCAGCTTAGATCAGGGTACAGATACGCAGTATTTT
-,-,TRBV3-1/TRBV3-2,TRBJ2-1,CASSQGAGLAYNEQFF,TGTGCCAGCAGCCAAGGTGCTGGGCTTGCCTACAATGAGCAGTTCTTC
-,TRBD2,TRBV7-2,TRBJ2-3,CASSLAAGGPDTQYF,TGTGCCAGCAGCTTAGCAGCGGGGGGGCCAGATACGCAGTATTTT
-,TRBD1,TRBV5-1,TRBJ1-2,CASSLGQIYGYTF,TGCGCCAGCAGCCTGGGACAGATCTATGGCTACACCTTC
-,-,TRBV18,TRBJ2-1,CASSPGHYNEQFF,TGTGCCAGCTCCCCGGGTCACTACAATGAGCAGTTCTTC
-,TRBD1,TRBV28,TRBJ2-1,CASTSSGTGGFFF,TGTGCCAGCACTTCTTCCGGGACAGGGGGCTTTTTCTTC
-,-,TRBV5-1,TRBJ2-5,CASSPAPGYQGTQYF,TGCGCCAGCAGCCCGGCCCCAGGTTACCAAGGGACCCAGTACTTC
-,TRBD1,TRBV11-2,TRBJ2-7,CASSSGQGAYEQYF,TGTGCCAGCAGTTCCGGACAGGGGGCCTACGAGCAGTACTTC
-,TRBD1,TRBV28,TRBJ2-2,CASSLFGQGNTGELFF,TGTGCCAGCAGTTTATTCGGACAGGGGAACACCGGGGAGCTGTTTTTT
-,TRBD2,TRBV6-5,TRBJ2-7,CASSPLAGGQRQYF,TGTGCCAGCAGTCCTCTAGCGGGGGGGCAAAGGCAGTACTTC
few,-,TRBV30,TRBJ1-6,CAWGTGYNSPLHF,TGTGCCTGGGGGACGGGTTATAATTCACCCCTCCACTTT
once,-,TRBV9,TRBJ2-1,CASSVWASLNNEQFF,TGTGCCAGCAGCGTTTGGGCTTCACTTAACAATGAGCAGTTCTTC
few,-,TRBV29-1,TRBJ1-3,CSVEDLRRSGNTIYF,TGCAGCGTTGAAGATCTCAGGCGCTCTGGAAACACCATATATTTT
once,TRBD2,TRBV24-1,TRBJ2-2,CATSDWRGTGELFF,TGTGCCACCAGTGATTGGCGGGGGACCGGGGAGCTGTTTTTT
-,-,TRBV2,TRBJ1-1,CASSDAGMNTEAFF,TGTGCCAGCAGTGACGCAGGTATGAACACTGAAGCTTTCTTT
-,-,TRBV6-2/TRBV6-3,TRBJ1-1,CASSLTGPNTEAFF,TGTGCCAGCAGCCTGACAGGCCCGAACACTGAAGCTTTCTTT
-,-,TRBV7-9,TRBJ2-7,CASSLAKYEQYF,TGTGCCAGCAGCTTAGCCAAATACGAGCAGTACTTC
-,TRBD1,TRBV6-5,TRBJ1-2,CASSYAPDRDYGYTF,TGTGCCAGCAGTTACGCTCCGGACAGGGACTATGGCTACACCTTC
once,-,TRBV6-5,TRBJ1-4,CASSTGGVEKLFF,TGTGCCAGCAGTACGGGGGGGGTTGAAAAACTGTTTTTT
once,-,TRBV5-4,TRBJ2-3,CASSLGQGIIAADTQYF,TGTGCCAGCAGCTTGGGGCAGGGGATTATTGCGGCAGATACGCAGTATTTT
-,TRBD2,TRBV3-1/TRBV3-2,TRBJ2-1,CASSQDASGGHNEQFF,TGTGCCAGCAGCCAAGATGCGAGCGGGGGCCACAATGAGCAGTTCTTC
-,-,TRBV28,TRBJ1-2,CASRPDRYGYTF,TGTGCCAGCAGGCCGGACAGATATGGCTACACCTTC
-,TRBD1,TRBV29-1,TRBJ1-2,CSAAQGGNYGYTF,TGCAGCGCCGCACAGGGGGGTAACTATGGCTACACCTTC
-,-,TRBV18,TRBJ2-1,CASSLTGVLAANWNEQFF,TGTGCCAGCTCATTGACAGGCGTCCTAGCGGCGAACTGGAATGAGCAGTTCTTC
-,-,TRBV15,TRBJ2-5,CATSRGSSSQETQYF,TGTGCCACCAGCAGAGGGTCTAGCAGCCAAGAGACCCAGTACTTC
-,TRBD2,TRBV6-2/TRBV6-3,TRBJ2-2,CASSQRGGGNTGELFF,TGTGCCAGCAGCCAGCGTGGCGGGGGGAACACCGGGGAGCTGTTTTTT
-,-,TRBV18,TRBJ2-5,CASSPDYEGTQYF,TGTGCCAGCTCCCCGGACTACGAGGGGACCCAGTACTTC
-,-,TRBV6-2/TRBV6-3,TRBJ1-5,CASSYGQISNQPQHF,TGTGCCAGCAGTTACGGGCAGATTAGCAATCAGCCCCAGCATTTT
-,TRBD2,TRBV28,TRBJ2-5,CASRSDRGGGGETQYF,TGTGCCAGCAGGTCCGACCGGGGGGGAGGCGGGGAGACCCAGTACTTC
-,-,TRBV6-5,TRBJ2-2,CASRPAPADTGELFF,TGTGCCAGCAGACCCGCTCCGGCGGACACCGGGGAGCTGTTTTTT
-,TRBD1,TRBV30,TRBJ1-3,CAWSSQGGTGTRGNTIYF,TGTGCCTGGAGCTCTCAGGGGGGGACAGGGACCCGAGGAAACACCATATATTTT
few,TRBD1,TRBV19,TRBJ2-1,CASSMGTANEQFF,TGTGCCAGTAGTATGGGGACAGCCAATGAGCAGTTCTTC
-,-,TRBV12-3/TRBV12-4,TRBJ1-5,CASSLSGNQPQHF,TGTGCCAGCAGTTTATCCGGGAATCAGCCCCAGCATTTT
-,TRBD1,TRBV18,TRBJ2-3,CASSLSRTGGEDTQYF,TGTGCCAGCTCTCTCTCCCGGACAGGGGGCGAAGATACGCAGTATTTT
-,TRBD1,TRBV13,TRBJ1-2,CASSATKDRGSDGYTF,TGTGCCAGCAGCGCCACAAAAGACAGGGGGAGCGATGGCTACACCTTC